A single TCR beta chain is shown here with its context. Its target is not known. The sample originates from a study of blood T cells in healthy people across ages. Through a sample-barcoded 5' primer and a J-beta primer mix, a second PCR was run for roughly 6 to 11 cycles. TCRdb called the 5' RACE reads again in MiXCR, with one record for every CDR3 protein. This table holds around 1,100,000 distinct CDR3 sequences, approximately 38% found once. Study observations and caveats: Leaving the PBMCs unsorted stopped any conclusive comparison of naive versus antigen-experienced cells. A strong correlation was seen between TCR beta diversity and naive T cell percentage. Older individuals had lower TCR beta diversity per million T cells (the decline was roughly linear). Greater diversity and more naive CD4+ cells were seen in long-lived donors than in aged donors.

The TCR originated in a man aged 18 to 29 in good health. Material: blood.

CDR3: CASSPGAGFLTQYF. The CDR3 bases are TGTGCCAGCAGCCCCGGGGCAGGGTTCTTGACCCAGTACTTC. This chain joins TRBV3-1 and TRBJ2-7; D possibly matches TRBD1 or TRBD2 (5 bases each). The DNA matches TRBJ2-5 better at its end, which makes the J call doubtful. The CDR3 has 14 amino acids. Germline CDR1 LGHDT, CDR2 YNNKEL (reference sequence).